This T cell receptor (beta chain) emerged from a study of T cells in Graves' hyperthyroidism and ophthalmopathy. Study-wide results and limits: Prediction of ophthalmopathy progression came a median around 6.1 months pre-onset.

This clonotype occurred many times. The antigen is unknown. Amplification yielded TCR beta CDR3 regions, with RNA transcripts as the source. When the TCR CDR3 underwent first-round RT-PCR, the HTBI primer set was used. In TCRdb, the multiplex PCR reads were re-called with MiXCR into one record per CDR3 protein. The sample carries approximately 510,000 distinct CDR3 sequences, around 21% recorded once. Germline V gene lookup returns CDR1 DFQATT and CDR2 SNEGSKA (reference sequence). The CDR3 length is 12 residues. V shed 7 bases and J shed 3 bases, with 12 bases lying between them. This clonotype originated in a man between 18 and 29 years old with Graves' hyperthyroidism. Sequencing was carried out using blood. The gene calls are TRBV20-1 and TRBJ1-1, with D perhaps TRBD1 (6 bases). The CDR3: CSGRKGDTEAFF. CDR3 coding DNA: TGCAGTGGTAGGAAGGGGGACACTGAAGCTTTCTTT.